A single sample gave rise to the 2 T cell receptor beta chains below, sequenced in a study of T cells expressing NK-cell markers. From its re-call of the 5' RACE reads, TCRdb lists each CDR3 protein once, without DNA. The specimen's table records roughly 160,000 distinct CDR3 sequences. The source material was blood T cells: a sorted CD56 or NKG2C T cell subset, CD4+ or CD8+ T cells, or bulk PBMC T cells (not recorded which). All receptors derive from a woman between 18 and 75 years old in good health.

The chain has TRBV5-8 and TRBJ1-1. Germline V gives CDR1 SGHTS, CDR2 YDEGEE. The CDR3 loop spans 16 amino acids. CDR3 in amino acids: CASSEGDPNMNTEAFF.

The rearrangement joins TRBV6-1 to TRBJ2-3; as DNA is missing, the TRBD2 call by TCRdb cannot be tested. Germline loops: CDR1 MNHNS, CDR2 SASEGT. The CDR3 contains 19 residues. The CDR3 loop is CASNGILAGGPLPTDTQYF.